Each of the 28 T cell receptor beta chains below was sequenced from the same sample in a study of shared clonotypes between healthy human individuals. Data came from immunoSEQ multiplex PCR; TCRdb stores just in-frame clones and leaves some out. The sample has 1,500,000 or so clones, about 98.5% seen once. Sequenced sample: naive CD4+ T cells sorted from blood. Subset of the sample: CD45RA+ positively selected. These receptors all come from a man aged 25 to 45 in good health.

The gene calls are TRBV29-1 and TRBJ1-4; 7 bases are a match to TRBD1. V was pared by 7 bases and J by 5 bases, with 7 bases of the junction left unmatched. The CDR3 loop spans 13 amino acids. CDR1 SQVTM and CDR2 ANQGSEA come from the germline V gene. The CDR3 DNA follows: TGCAGCGCGGAAGAGACAGGGAATGAAAAACTGTTTTTT. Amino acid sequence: CSAEETGNEKLFF.

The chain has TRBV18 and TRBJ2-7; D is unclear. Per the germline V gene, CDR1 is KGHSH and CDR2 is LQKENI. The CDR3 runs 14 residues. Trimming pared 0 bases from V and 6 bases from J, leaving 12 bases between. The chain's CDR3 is CASSPPNIWGEQYF. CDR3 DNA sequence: TGTGCCAGCTCACCACCGAATATATGGGGCGAGCAGTACTTC. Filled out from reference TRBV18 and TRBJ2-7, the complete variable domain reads NAGVMQNPRHLVRRRGQEARLRCSPMKGHSHVYWYRQLPEEGLKFMVYLQKENIIDESGMPKERFSAEFPKEGPSILRIQQVVRGDSAAYFCASSPPNIWGEQYFGPGTRLTVT.

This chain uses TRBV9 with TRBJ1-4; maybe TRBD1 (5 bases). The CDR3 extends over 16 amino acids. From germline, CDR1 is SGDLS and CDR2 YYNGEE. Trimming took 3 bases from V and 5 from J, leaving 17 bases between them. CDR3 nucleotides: TGTGCCAGCAGCGGAGCCGGGACGGAGGGAAATGAAAAACTGTTTTTT. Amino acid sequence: CASSGAGTEGNEKLFF.

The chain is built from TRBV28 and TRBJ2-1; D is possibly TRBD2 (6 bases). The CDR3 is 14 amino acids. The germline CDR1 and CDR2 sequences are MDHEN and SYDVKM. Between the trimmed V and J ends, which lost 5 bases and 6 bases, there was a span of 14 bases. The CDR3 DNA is TGTGCCAGCAGTAACGGGAGTTGGGCCAATGAGCAGTTCTTC. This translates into CASSNGSWANEQFF.

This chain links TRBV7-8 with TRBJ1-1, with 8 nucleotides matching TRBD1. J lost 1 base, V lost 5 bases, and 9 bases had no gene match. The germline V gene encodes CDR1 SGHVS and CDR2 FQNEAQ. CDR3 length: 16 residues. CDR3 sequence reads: CASSPRQGTTNTEAFF. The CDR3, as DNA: TGTGCCAGCAGCCCTCGACAGGGGACCACGAACACTGAAGCTTTCTTT.

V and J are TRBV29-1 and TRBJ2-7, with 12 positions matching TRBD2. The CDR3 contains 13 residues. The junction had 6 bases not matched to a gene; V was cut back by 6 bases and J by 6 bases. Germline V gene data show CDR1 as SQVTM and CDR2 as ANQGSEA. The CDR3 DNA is TGCAGCGTATCACTAGCGGGAGGAACCGAGCAGTACTTC. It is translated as CSVSLAGGTEQYF.

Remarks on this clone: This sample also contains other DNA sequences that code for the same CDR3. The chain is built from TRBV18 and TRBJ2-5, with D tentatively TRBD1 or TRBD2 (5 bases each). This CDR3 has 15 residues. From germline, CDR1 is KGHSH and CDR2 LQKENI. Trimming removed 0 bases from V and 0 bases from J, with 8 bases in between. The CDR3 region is CASSPPGRHQETQYF. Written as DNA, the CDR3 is TGTGCCAGCTCACCACCGGGACGCCACCAAGAGACCCAGTACTTC.

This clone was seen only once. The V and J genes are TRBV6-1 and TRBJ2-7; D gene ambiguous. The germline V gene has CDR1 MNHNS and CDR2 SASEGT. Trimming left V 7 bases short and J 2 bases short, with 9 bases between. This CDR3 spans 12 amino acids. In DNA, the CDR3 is TGTGCCAGCAACCGAGGTGCCTACGAGCAGTACTTC. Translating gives CASNRGAYEQYF.

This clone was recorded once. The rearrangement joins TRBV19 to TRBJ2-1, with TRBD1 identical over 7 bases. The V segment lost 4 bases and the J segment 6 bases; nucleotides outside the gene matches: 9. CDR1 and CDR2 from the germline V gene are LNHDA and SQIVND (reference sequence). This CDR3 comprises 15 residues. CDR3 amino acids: CASSTQTGMGNEQFF. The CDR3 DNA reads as TGTGCCAGTAGTACCCAGACAGGGATGGGCAATGAGCAGTTCTTC.

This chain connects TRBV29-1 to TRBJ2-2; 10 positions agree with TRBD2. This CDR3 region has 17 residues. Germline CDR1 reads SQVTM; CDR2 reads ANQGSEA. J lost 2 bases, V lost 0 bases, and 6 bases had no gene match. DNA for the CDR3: TGCAGCGTTGAAGATCCATCTAGCGGGAGAAACACCGGGGAGCTGTTTTTT. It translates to CSVEDPSSGRNTGELFF.

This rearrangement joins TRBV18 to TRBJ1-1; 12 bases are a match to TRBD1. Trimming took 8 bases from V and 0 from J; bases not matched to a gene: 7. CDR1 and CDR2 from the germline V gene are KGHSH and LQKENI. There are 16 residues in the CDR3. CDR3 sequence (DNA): TGTGCCAGCGCCCCGGGACAGGGGGCCATGAACACTGAAGCTTTCTTT. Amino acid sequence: CASAPGQGAMNTEAFF. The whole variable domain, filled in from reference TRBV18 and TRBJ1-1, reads NAGVMQNPRHLVRRRGQEARLRCSPMKGHSHVYWYRQLPEEGLKFMVYLQKENIIDESGMPKERFSAEFPKEGPSILRIQQVVRGDSAAYFCASAPGQGAMNTEAFFGQGTRLTVV.

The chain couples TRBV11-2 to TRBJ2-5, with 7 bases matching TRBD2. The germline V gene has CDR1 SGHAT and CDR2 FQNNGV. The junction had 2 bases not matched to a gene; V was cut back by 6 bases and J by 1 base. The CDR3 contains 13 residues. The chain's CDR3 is CASSRGSQETQYF. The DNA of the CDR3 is TGTGCCAGCAGTCGCGGGAGCCAAGAGACCCAGTACTTC.

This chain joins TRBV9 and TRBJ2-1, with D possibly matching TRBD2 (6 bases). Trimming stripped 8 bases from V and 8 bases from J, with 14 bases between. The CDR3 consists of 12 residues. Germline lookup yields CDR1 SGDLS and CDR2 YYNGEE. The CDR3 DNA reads TGTGCCAGTCGACTAGATTTATATGAGCAGTTCTTC. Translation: CASRLDLYEQFF.

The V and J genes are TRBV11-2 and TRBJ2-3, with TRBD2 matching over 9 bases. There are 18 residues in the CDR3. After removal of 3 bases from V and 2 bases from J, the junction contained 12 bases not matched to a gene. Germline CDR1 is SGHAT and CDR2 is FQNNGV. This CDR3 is CASSFGLAGGPNTDTQYF. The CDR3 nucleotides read TGTGCCAGCAGCTTCGGTTTGGCGGGAGGGCCGAACACAGATACGCAGTATTTT.

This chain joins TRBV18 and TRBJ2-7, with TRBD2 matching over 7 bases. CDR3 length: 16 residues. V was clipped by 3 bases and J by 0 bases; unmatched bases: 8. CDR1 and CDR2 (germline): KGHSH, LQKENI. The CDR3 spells CASSPTLASSSYEQYF. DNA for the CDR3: TGTGCCAGCTCACCCACACTAGCGTCGAGCTCCTACGAGCAGTACTTC.

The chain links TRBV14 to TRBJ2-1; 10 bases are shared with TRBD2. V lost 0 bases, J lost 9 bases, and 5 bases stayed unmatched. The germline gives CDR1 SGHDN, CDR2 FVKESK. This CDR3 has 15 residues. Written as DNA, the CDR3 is TGTGCCAGCAGCCAAGAAAGCGGGAGGGCCACTGAGCAGTTCTTC. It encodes CASSQESGRATEQFF.

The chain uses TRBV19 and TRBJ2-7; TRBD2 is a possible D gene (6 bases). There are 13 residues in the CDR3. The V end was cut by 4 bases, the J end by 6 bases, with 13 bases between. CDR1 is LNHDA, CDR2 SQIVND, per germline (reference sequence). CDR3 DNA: TGTGCCAGTAGTACAACGACTAGTTCCGAGCAGTACTTC. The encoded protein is CASSTTTSSEQYF.

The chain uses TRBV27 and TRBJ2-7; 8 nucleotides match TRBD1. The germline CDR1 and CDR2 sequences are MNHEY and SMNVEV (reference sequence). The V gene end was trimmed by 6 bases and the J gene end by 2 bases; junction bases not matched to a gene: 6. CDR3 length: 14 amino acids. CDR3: CASRRGQGTYEQYF. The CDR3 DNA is TGTGCCAGCAGACGCGGACAGGGTACCTACGAGCAGTACTTC.

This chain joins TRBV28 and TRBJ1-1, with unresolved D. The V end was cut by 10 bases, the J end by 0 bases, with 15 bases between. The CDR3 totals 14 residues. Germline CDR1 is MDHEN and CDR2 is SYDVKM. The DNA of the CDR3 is TGTGCCACACACGTCGGCGTTATGAACACTGAAGCTTTCTTT. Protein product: CATHVGVMNTEAFF. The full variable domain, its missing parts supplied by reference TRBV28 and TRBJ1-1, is DVKVTQSSRYLVKRTGEKVFLECVQDMDHENMFWYRQDPGLGLRLIYFSYDVKMKEKGDIPEGYSVSREKKERFSLILESASTNQTSMYLCATHVGVMNTEAFFGQGTRLTVV.

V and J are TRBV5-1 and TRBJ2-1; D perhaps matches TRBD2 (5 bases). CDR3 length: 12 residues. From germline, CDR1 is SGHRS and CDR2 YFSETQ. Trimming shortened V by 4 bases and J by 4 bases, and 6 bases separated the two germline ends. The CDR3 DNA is TGCGCCAGCAGCGAGGGTTACAATGAGCAGTTCTTC. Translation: CASSEGYNEQFF.

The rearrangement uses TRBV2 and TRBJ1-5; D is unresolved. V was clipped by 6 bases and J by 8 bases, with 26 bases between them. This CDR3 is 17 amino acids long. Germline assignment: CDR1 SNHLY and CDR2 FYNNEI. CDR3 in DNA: TGTGCCAGCAGCGTAATGGGGTTCATGCGGCCAATAAAGCCCCAGCATTTT. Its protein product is CASSVMGFMRPIKPQHF.

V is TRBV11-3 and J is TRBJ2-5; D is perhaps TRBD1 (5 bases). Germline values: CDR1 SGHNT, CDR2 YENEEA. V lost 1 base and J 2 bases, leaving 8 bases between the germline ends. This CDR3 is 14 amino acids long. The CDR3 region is CASSLGGEQETQYF. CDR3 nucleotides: TGTGCCAGCAGCTTAGGGGGCGAGCAAGAGACCCAGTACTTC.

Here the CDR3 reads CASALDGPYEQYF. The CDR3 DNA is TGTGCTAGTGCTCTGGACGGACCCTACGAGCAGTACTTC. The chain recombines TRBV12-5 with TRBJ2-7, with D uncertain. Trimming left V 7 bases short and J 2 bases short, with 12 bases between. CDR1 and CDR2 from the germline V gene are LGHNT and FRNRAP. This CDR3 region has 13 residues.

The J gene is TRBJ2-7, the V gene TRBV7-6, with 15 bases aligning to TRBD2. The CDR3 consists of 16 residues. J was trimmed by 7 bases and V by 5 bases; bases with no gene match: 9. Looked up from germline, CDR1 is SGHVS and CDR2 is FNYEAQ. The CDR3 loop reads CASSRGTSGGIGEQYF. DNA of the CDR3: TGTGCCAGCAGCCGCGGGACTAGCGGGGGGATAGGGGAGCAGTACTTC.

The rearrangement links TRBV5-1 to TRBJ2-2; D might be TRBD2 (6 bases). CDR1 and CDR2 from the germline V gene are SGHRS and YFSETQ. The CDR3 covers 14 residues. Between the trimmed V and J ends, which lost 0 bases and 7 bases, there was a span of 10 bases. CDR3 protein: CASSLGLVLGELFF. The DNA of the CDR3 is TGCGCCAGCAGCTTGGGACTAGTTCTCGGGGAGCTGTTTTTT.

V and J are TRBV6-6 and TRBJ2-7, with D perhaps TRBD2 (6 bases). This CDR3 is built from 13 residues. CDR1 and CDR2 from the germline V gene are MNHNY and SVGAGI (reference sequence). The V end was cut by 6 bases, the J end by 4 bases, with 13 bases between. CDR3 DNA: TGTGCCAGCAGCCCCCTTGGGGGGTACGAGCAGTACTTC. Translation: CASSPLGGYEQYF.

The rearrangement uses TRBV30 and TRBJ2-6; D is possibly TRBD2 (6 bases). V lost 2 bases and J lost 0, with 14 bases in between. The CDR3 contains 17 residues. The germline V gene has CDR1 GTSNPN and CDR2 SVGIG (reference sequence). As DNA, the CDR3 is TGTGCCTGGAGTCATCGGAGCGGGCACTCTGGGGCCAACGTCCTGACTTTC. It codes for CAWSHRSGHSGANVLTF.

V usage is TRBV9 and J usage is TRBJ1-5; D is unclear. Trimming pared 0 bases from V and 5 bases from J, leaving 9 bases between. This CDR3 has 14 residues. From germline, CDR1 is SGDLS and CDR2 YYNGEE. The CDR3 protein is CASSVAAGDQPQHF. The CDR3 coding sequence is TGTGCCAGCAGCGTAGCGGCGGGAGATCAGCCCCAGCATTTT.